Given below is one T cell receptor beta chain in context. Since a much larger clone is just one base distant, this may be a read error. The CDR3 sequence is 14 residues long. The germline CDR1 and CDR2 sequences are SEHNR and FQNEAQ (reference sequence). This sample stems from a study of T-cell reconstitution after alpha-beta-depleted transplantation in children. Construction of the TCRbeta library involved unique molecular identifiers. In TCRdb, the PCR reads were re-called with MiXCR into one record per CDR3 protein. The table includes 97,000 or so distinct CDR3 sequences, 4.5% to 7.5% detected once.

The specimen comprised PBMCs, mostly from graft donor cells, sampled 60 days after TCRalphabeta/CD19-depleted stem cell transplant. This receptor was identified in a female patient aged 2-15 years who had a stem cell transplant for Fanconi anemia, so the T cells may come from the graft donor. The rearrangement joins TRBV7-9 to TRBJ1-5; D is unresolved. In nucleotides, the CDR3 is TGTTCCAGCAGCTTAGATGGTGGGCCCCAGCCCCAGCATTTT. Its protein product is CSSSLDGGPQPQHF.